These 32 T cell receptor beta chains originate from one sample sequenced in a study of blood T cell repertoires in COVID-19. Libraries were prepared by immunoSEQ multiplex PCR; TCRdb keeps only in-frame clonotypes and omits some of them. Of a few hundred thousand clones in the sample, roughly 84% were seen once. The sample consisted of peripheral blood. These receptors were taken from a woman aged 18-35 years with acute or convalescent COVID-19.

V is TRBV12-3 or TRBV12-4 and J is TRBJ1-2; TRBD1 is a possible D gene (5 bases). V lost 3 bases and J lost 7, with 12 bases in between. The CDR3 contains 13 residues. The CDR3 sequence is CASSFQGLSGYTF. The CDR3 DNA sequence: TGTGCCAGCAGTTTTCAGGGACTATCTGGCTACACCTTC.

The CDR3 protein is CASSDGQGNTGELFF. CDR3 DNA: TGTGCCAGCAGTGACGGCCAGGGAAACACCGGGGAGCTGTTTTTT. This chain joins TRBV6-1 and TRBJ2-2, with a tentative D call TRBD1 (5 bases). V dropped 3 bases and J dropped 2 bases, with 10 bases sitting between them. There are 15 residues in the CDR3. Germline-derived CDR1 and CDR2 are MNHNS and SASEGT.

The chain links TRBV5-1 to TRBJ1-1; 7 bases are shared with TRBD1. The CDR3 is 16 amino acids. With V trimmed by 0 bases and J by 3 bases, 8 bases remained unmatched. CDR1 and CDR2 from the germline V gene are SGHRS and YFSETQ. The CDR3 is CASSLVTGVADTEAFF. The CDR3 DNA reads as TGCGCCAGCAGCTTGGTTACAGGGGTGGCGGACACTGAAGCTTTCTTT. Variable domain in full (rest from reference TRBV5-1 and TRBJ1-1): KAGVTQTPRYLIKTRGQQVTLSCSPISGHRSVSWYQQTPGQGLQFLFEYFSETQRNKGNFPGRFSGRQFSNSRSEMNVSTLELGDSALYLCASSLVTGVADTEAFFGQGTRLTVV.

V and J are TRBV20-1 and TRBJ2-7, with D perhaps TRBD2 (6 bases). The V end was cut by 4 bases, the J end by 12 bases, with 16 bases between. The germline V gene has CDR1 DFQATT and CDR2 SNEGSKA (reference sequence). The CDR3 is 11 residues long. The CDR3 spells CSAKAEGQGYF. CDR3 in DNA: TGCAGTGCTAAAGCGGAGGGCCAGGGGTACTTC.

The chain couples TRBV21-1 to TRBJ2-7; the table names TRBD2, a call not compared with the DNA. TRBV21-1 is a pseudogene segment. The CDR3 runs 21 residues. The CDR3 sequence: CASRALITPGLAENSSYEQYF. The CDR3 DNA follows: TGTGCCAGCAGAGCCCTCATTACTCCGGGACTAGCGGAAAATAGCTCCTACGAGCAGTACTTC.

This CDR3 reads CASSPRTGSKPQHF. The CDR3 DNA follows: TGTGCCAGCAGCCCCCGGACGGGATCAAAGCCCCAGCATTTT. The V and J genes are TRBV3-1 (or the pseudogene TRBV3-2) and TRBJ1-5; no reliable D call. The CDR3 is 14 amino acids. Between the trimmed V and J ends, which lost 4 bases and 8 bases, there was a span of 15 bases. Looked up from germline, CDR1 is LGHDT and CDR2 is YNNKEL (reference sequence).

The DNA of the CDR3 is TGTGCCATCAGTGTCGGACTAGCCAACACCGGGGAGCTGTTTTTT. Its protein is CAISVGLANTGELFF. The chain employs TRBV10-3 and TRBJ2-2, with 8 bases that match TRBD2. CDR1 is ENHRY and CDR2 is SYGVKD in the germline V gene. This CDR3 is 15 amino acids long. Trimming removed 4 bases from V and 2 bases from J; junction bases left unmatched: 3.

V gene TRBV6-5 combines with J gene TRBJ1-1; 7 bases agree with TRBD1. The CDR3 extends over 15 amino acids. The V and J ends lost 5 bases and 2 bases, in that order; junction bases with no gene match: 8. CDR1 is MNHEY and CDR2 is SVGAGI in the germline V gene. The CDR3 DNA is TGTGCCAGCAGTCTCGTAGGACAGGCCAACACTGAAGCTTTCTTT. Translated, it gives CASSLVGQANTEAFF.

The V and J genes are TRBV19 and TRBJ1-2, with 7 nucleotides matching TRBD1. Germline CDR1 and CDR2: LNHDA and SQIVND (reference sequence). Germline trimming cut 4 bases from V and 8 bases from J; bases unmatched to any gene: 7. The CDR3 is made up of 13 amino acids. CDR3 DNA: TGTGCCAGTAGTAGAAGACAGGGCGGGGGCTACACCTTC. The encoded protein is CASSRRQGGGYTF.

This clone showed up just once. CDR3: CASSEGGGGAYEQYF. CDR3 bases: TGTGCCAGCAGTGAAGGAGGCGGGGGTGCCTACGAGCAGTACTTC. The V and J genes are TRBV6-1 and TRBJ2-7, with 7 bases that match TRBD2. The CDR3 totals 15 residues. The V gene's germline CDR1 is MNHNS and CDR2 SASEGT. J gave up 2 bases and V 1 base, and 5 bases lay outside the gene matches.

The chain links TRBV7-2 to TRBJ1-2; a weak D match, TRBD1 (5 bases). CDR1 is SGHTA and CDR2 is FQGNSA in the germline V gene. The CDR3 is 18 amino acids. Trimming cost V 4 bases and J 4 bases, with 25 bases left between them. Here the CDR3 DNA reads TGTGCCAGCAGCTCCGGTCCTGAAGGGGTTTTGAGGTCCTATGGCTACACCTTC. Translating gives CASSSGPEGVLRSYGYTF. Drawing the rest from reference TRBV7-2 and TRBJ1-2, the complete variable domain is GAGVSQSPSNKVTEKGKDVELRCDPISGHTALYWYRQSLGQGLEFLIYFQGNSAPDKSGLPSDRFSAERTGGSVSTLTIQRTQQEDSAVYLCASSSGPEGVLRSYGYTFGSGTRLTVV.

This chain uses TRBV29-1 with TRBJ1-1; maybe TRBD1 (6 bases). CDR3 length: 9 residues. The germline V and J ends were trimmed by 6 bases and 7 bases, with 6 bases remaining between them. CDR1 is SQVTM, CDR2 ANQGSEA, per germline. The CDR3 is CSVDSEAFF. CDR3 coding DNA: TGCAGCGTGGACAGTGAAGCTTTCTTT.

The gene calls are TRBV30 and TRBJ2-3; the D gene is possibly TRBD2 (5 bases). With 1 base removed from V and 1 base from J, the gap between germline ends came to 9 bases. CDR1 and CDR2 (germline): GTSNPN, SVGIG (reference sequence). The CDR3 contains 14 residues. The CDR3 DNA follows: TGTGCCTGGAGTGGGGAGATGGGCACAGATACGCAGTATTTT. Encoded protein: CAWSGEMGTDTQYF. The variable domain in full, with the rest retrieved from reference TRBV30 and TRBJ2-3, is SQTIHQWPATLVQPVGSPLSLECTVEGTSNPNLYWYRQAAGRGLQLLFYSVGIGQISSEVPQNLSASRPQDRQFILSSKKLLLSDSGFYLCAWSGEMGTDTQYFGPGTRLTVL.

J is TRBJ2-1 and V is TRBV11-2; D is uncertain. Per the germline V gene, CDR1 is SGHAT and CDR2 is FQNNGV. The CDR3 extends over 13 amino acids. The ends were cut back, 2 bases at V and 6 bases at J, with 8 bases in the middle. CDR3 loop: CASSLQIINEQFF. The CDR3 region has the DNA TGTGCCAGCAGCTTACAGATCATCAATGAGCAGTTCTTC.

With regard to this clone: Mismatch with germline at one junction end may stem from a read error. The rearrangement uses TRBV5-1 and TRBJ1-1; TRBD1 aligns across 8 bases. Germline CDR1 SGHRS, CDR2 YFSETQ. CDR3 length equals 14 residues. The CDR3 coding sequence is TGCGCCAGCAGGTTGGTGGACAGGGTCACTGAAGCTTTCTTT. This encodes CASRLVDRVTEAFF.

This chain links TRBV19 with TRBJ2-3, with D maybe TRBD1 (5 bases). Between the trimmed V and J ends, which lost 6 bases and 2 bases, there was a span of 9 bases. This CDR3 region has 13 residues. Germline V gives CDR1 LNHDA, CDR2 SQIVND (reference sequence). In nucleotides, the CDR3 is TGTGCCAGTAGGGACACCCTCACAGATACGCAGTATTTT. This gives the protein CASRDTLTDTQYF.

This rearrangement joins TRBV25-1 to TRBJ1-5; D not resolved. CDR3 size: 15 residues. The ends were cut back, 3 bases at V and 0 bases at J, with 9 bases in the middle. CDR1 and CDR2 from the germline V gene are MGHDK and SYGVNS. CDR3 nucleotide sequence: TGTGCCAGCAGTGAGAGTTCCCATAGCAATCAGCCCCAGCATTTT. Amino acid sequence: CASSESSHSNQPQHF.

CDR3 sequence (DNA): TGTGCCAGCAGCCCCCCCGGACTCGCAGCTAATGAAAAACTGTTTTTT. This sequence encodes CASSPPGLAANEKLFF. The rearrangement links TRBV3-1 (or the pseudogene TRBV3-2) to TRBJ1-4; no clear D. The length of the CDR3 is 16 residues. From germline, CDR1 is LGHDT and CDR2 YNNKEL (reference sequence). V dropped 4 bases and J dropped 3 bases, with 15 bases sitting between them.

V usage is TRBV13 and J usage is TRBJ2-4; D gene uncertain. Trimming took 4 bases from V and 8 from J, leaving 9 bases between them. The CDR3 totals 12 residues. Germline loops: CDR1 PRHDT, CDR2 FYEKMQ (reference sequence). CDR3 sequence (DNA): TGTGCCAGCAGCTCCGGCCGGGACATTCAGTACTTC. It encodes CASSSGRDIQYF.

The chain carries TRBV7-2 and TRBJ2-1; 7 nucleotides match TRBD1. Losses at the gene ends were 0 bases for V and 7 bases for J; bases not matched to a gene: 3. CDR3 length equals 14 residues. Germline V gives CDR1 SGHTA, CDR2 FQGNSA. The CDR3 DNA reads TGTGCCAGCAGCTTAGCCAGGGGGAAAAATGAGCAGTTCTTC. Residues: CASSLARGKNEQFF.

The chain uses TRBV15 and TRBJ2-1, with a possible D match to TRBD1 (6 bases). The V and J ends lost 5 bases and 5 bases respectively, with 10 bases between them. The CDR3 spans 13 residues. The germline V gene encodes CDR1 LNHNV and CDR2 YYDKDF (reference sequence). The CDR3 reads CATSGDKNNEQFF. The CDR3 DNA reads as TGTGCCACCAGCGGGGACAAAAACAATGAGCAGTTCTTC.

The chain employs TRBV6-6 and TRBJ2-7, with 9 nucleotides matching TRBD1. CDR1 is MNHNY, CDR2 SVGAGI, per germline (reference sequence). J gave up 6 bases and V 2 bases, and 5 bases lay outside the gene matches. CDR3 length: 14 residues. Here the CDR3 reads CASSYGTGFFEQYF. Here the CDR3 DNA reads TGTGCCAGCAGTTACGGGACAGGGTTTTTCGAGCAGTACTTC.

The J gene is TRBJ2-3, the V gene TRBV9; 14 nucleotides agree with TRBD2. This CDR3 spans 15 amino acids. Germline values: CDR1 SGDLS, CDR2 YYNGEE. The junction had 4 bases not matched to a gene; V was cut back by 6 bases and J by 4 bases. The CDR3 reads CASNRLAGGADTQYF. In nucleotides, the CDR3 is TGTGCCAGCAACAGACTAGCGGGAGGGGCAGATACGCAGTATTTT.

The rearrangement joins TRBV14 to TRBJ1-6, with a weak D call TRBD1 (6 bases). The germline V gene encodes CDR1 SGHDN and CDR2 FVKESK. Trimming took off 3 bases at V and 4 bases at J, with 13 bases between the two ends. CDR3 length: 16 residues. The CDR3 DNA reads TGTGCCAGCAGCCATCGGACAGCCAGGTATAATTCACCCCTCCACTTT. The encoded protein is CASSHRTARYNSPLHF.

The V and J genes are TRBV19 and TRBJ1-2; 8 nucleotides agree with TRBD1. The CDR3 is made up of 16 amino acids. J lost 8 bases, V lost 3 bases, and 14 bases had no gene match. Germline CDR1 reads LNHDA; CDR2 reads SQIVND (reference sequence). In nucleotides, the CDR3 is TGTGCCAGTAGTATGCGGACAGGGAAGGGGTTTGGGGGCTACACCTTC. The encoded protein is CASSMRTGKGFGGYTF.

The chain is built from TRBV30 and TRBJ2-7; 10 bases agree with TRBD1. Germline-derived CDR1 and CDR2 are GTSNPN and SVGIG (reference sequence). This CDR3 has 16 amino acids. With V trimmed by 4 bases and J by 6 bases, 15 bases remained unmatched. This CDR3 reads CAWIGDSGTGEVEQYF. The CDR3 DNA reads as TGTGCCTGGATTGGAGACTCCGGGACAGGGGAGGTCGAGCAGTACTTC.

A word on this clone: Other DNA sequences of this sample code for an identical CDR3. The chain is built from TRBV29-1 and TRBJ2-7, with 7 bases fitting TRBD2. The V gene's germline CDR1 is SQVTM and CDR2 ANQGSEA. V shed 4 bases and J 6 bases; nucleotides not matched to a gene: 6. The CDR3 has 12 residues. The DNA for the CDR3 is TGCAGCGTTGTGGAGACTAGCTTCGAGCAGTACTTC. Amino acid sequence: CSVVETSFEQYF.

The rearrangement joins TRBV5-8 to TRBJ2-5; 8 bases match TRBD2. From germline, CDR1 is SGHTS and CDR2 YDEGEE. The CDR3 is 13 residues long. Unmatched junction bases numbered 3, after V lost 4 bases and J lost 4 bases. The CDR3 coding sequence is TGTGCCAGCAGCGTCGGGGGGGGAGAGACCCAGTACTTC. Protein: CASSVGGGETQYF.

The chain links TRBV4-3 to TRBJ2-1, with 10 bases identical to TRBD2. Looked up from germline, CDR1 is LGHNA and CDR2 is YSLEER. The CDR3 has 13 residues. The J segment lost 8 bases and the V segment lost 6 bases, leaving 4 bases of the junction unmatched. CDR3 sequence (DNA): TGCGCCAGCAGGTTTAGCGGGAGGCATGAGCAGTTCTTC. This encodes CASRFSGRHEQFF.

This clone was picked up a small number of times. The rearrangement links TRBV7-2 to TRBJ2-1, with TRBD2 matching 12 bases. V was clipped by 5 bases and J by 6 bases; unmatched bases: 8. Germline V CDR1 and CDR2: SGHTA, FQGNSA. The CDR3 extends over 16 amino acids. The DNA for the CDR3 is TGTGCCAGCAGCGTCTCCGGGACTAGCGGGTTCAATGAGCAGTTCTTC. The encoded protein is CASSVSGTSGFNEQFF.

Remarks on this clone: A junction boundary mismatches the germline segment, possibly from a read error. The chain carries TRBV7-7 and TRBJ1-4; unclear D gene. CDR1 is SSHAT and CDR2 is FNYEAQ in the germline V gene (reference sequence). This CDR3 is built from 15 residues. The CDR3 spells CASSLGTASNEKLFF. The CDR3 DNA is TGTGCTAGCAGCTTAGGAACAGCCTCTAATGAAAAACTGTTTTTT.

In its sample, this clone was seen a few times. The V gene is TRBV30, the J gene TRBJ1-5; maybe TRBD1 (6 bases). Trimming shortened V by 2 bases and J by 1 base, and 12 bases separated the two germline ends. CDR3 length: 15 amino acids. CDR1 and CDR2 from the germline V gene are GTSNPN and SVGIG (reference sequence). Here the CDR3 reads CAWSWAGTSNQPQHF. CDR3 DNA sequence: TGTGCCTGGAGTTGGGCCGGGACAAGCAATCAGCCCCAGCATTTT. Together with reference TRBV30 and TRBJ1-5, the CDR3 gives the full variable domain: SQTIHQWPATLVQPVGSPLSLECTVEGTSNPNLYWYRQAAGRGLQLLFYSVGIGQISSEVPQNLSASRPQDRQFILSSKKLLLSDSGFYLCAWSWAGTSNQPQHFGDGTRLSIL.